These T cell receptor beta chains were read from a single sample in a study of blood T cell repertoires in COVID-19. Clones were read by immunoSEQ multiplex PCR, and TCRdb kept only the in-frame ones, dropping some. The profile covers roughly 250,000 clones, with around nine tenths appearing a single time and approximately 2% taken by the ten largest. The sequenced sample was PBMCs or T cells enriched from blood (not recorded which). These receptors were obtained from a woman between 18 and 30 years old who had recovered from COVID-19. The CDR3 runs from the conserved cysteine through the conserved F or W. The D gene is left open where the match is weak. The size entry is marked missing in some rows and otherwise reads once, few, many or a size class.

J gene,D gene,V gene,clone size,CDR3 protein,CDR3 DNA
TRBJ1-2,NA,TRBV5-4,NA,CASSLAQGSLNYGYTF,TGTGCCAGCAGCTTGGCGCAGGGCAGCCTAAACTATGGCTACACCTTC
TRBJ2-7,NA,TRBV6-1,NA,CASSEAAGQSYEQYF,TGTGCCAGCAGTGAAGCAGCAGGACAGTCCTACGAGCAGTACTTC
TRBJ2-3,TRBD2,TRBV7-3,NA,CASSRTSGGAGDTQYF,TGTGCCAGCAGCCGGACTAGCGGGGGGGCCGGAGATACGCAGTATTTT
TRBJ2-5,TRBD1,TRBV18,NA,CASSPLGTGGQETQYF,TGTGCCAGCTCACCCCTCGGAACAGGGGGACAAGAGACCCAGTACTTC
TRBJ1-5,TRBD1,TRBV6-6,NA,CASSPDRGADNSNQPQHF,TGTGCCAGCAGTCCGGACAGGGGCGCAGACAATAGCAATCAGCCCCAGCATTTT
TRBJ1-5,NA,TRBV11-3,NA,CASSLESRSNQPQHF,TGTGCCAGCAGCTTAGAGTCACGGAGCAATCAGCCCCAGCATTTT
TRBJ2-3,TRBD2,TRBV7-9,NA,CASSLGPAGGTDTQYF,TGTGCCAGCAGCTTAGGGCCAGCGGGGGGCACAGATACGCAGTATTTT
TRBJ2-5,NA,TRBV9,NA,CASSVRTGRGETQYF,TGTGCCAGCAGCGTACGAACCGGACGGGGTGAGACCCAGTACTTC
TRBJ2-5,TRBD2,TRBV5-1,NA,CASSSLVRSGRSGETQYF,TGCGCCAGCAGCTCCTTGGTGCGTAGCGGGAGAAGTGGAGAGACCCAGTACTTC
TRBJ2-1,TRBD1,TRBV10-3,NA,CAIRAGTGGYNEQFF,TGTGCCATCAGAGCCGGGACAGGGGGCTACAATGAGCAGTTCTTC
TRBJ2-1,NA,TRBV10-3,NA,CAISESSRDEQFF,TGTGCCATCAGTGAGTCTAGCAGGGATGAGCAGTTCTTC
TRBJ1-5,TRBD1,TRBV5-1,NA,CASSSTGDNQPQHF,TGCGCCAGCAGTTCTACAGGGGACAATCAGCCCCAGCATTTT
TRBJ1-2,TRBD1,TRBV10-1,once,CASIYAGGGQYYGYTF,TGCGCCAGCATCTACGCCGGGGGGGGACAGTACTATGGCTACACCTTC
TRBJ2-1,NA,TRBV28,NA,CASVPPGVREQFF,TGTGCCAGCGTCCCACCAGGGGTGCGGGAGCAGTTCTTC
TRBJ1-1,NA,TRBV10-3,NA,CAIKANGGGAFF,TGTGCCATCAAGGCCAATGGCGGGGGAGCTTTCTTT